Given below is one T cell receptor beta chain in context. Its antigen is not identified. This sample is drawn from a study of cytomegalovirus exposure and HLA in healthy donors. Study outcomes and limitations: In a later analysis, parvovirus B19, influenza, CMV and Epstein-Barr virus appeared linked to several top co-occurrence clusters. The study put some 150 TCR beta chains on its list as cytomegalovirus-associated. Donors were assumed by presence/absence analyses to have roughly uniform sequencing depth.

CDR1 and CDR2 from the germline V gene are SGHNT and YENEEA. Between the trimmed V and J ends, which lost 5 bases and 2 bases, there was a span of 11 bases. The CDR3 contains 14 residues. In the PCR, 60 Vbeta and 13 Jbeta primers were used. Profiled with immunoSEQ multiplex PCR; TCRdb holds only in-frame clones, not every one. Found here are 180,000 or so clones, roughly a tenth of them singletons; the top ten hold roughly 1.4%. The sample consisted of PBMCs. This chain uses TRBV11-3 with TRBJ2-3, with D hard to call. The origin of this receptor is a woman aged 30 to 39 in good health and CMV-seropositive. The CDR3 region has the DNA TGTGCCAGCAGCCTAAGTGGGCCCACAGATACGCAGTATTTT. It specifies CASSLSGPTDTQYF. Variable domain in full (rest from reference TRBV11-3 and TRBJ2-3): EAGVVQSPRYKIIEKKQPVAFWCNPISGHNTLYWYLQNLGQGPELLIRYENEEAVDDSQLPKDRFSAERLKGVDSTLKIQPAELGDSAVYLCASSLSGPTDTQYFGPGTRLTVL.